The 6 T cell receptor beta chains in this list originate from one sample, sequenced in a study of T cells in Graves' hyperthyroidism and ophthalmopathy. Researchers took RNA transcripts and amplified the TCR beta CDR3 regions from them. First-round RT-PCR of the TCR CDR3 relied on the HTBI primer set. TCRdb re-derived calls from the multiplex PCR reads in MiXCR, one entry per CDR3 protein. The table has some 490,000 distinct CDR3 sequences, 20% to 25% seen once. The sample comprised blood. The receptor set was obtained from a woman between 70 and 85 years old with Graves' ophthalmopathy.

V and J are TRBV20-1 and TRBJ1-2; tentatively, D is TRBD1 (6 bases). V dropped 4 bases and J dropped 1 base, with 16 bases sitting between them. From germline, CDR1 is DFQATT and CDR2 SNEGSKA (reference sequence). The CDR3 sequence is 15 residues long. The CDR3 here is CSANTGQPFNYGYTF. DNA of the CDR3: TGCAGTGCTAATACGGGACAACCTTTTAACTATGGCTACACCTTC.

This clonotype was observed many times. The chain recombines TRBV13 with TRBJ2-3, with a tentative D call TRBD2 (5 bases). The CDR3 has 14 amino acids. Germline V gene lookup returns CDR1 PRHDT and CDR2 FYEKMQ (reference sequence). The germline V and J ends were trimmed by 3 bases and 2 bases, with 9 bases remaining between them. Here the CDR3 reads CASSFTGLTDTQYF. As DNA, the CDR3 is TGTGCCAGCAGCTTCACCGGACTCACAGATACGCAGTATTTT.

This clonotype was seen more than once but under ten times. V usage is TRBV20-1 and J usage is TRBJ2-1; 11 bases map to TRBD2. V lost 4 bases to trimming and J lost 7 bases; unmatched junction nucleotides: 6. The CDR3 totals 14 residues. The V gene's germline CDR1 is DFQATT and CDR2 SNEGSKA (reference sequence). The CDR3 spells CSATTSGRVNEQFF. The CDR3 DNA reads TGCAGTGCTACCACTAGCGGGAGAGTTAATGAGCAGTTCTTC.

The V and J genes are TRBV10-1 and TRBJ2-3, with TRBD2 as a possible D gene (6 bases). Germline V lookup: CDR1 WNHNN, CDR2 SYGVQD (reference sequence). V was cut by 0 bases and J by 9 bases, with 10 bases left in between. The CDR3 consists of 13 residues. CDR3 in amino acids: CASSESSAGTQYF. The CDR3, as DNA: TGCGCCAGCAGTGAGTCTAGCGCGGGAACGCAGTATTTT.

This clonotype was detected many times. This chain uses TRBV28 with TRBJ1-2; 8 nucleotides agree with TRBD1. V lost 6 bases to trimming and J lost 8 bases; unmatched junction nucleotides: 14. The CDR3 is 15 amino acids. CDR1 and CDR2 from the germline V gene are MDHEN and SYDVKM. The CDR3 spells CASSLEDRVSRGYTF. DNA of the CDR3: TGTGCCAGCAGCCTCGAGGACAGGGTATCGAGAGGCTACACCTTC.

J is TRBJ2-1 and V is TRBV24-1, with D unresolved. Germline CDR1 is KGHDR and CDR2 is SFDVKD. The CDR3 contains 16 residues. Trimming shortened V by 5 bases and J by 8 bases, and 21 bases separated the two germline ends. The CDR3, as DNA: TGTGCCACCAGTGTCTCTAACTACCACCCTCGAGATGAGCAGTTCTTC. Residues: CATSVSNYHPRDEQFF.